The entry that follows covers one T cell receptor (beta chain) sequence. The sample originates from a study of blood T cell repertoires in COVID-19. Study overall: Italy, Spain and the United States were the sources of the convalescent and acute COVID-19 samples. The analysed material was cDNA or gDNA that came from T cells, B-cell-depleted T cells, or PBMCs.

Original data processing: Amplification with reference gene primers provided the estimates of nucleated cell counts. Produced via immunoSEQ multiplex PCR; TCRdb's table is partial and in-frame only. The V and J calls and clone size were taken over from that table, and D and trimming were inferred from the DNA. The data contain tens of thousands of clones, 75% to 90% of them singletons. Germline V CDR1 and CDR2: LNHDA, SQIVND (reference sequence). Trimming removed 3 bases from V and 1 base from J; junction bases left unmatched: 9. The CDR3 consists of 18 residues. Input material: peripheral blood. V is TRBV19 and J is TRBJ2-2, with 9 positions matching TRBD2. The receptor was isolated from a woman aged 65 to 85 with active COVID-19. The CDR3 nucleotides read TGTGCCAGTAGTATTGTAGCGGGAGTAATTTTGAACACCGGGGAGCTGTTTTTT. Its protein product is CASSIVAGVILNTGELFF. The full variable domain, completed using reference TRBV19 and TRBJ2-2, is DGGITQSPKYLFRKEGQNVTLSCEQNLNHDAMYWYRQDPGQGLRLIYYSQIVNDFQKGDIAEGYSVSREKKESFPLTVTSAQKNPTAFYLCASSIVAGVILNTGELFFGEGSRLTVL.